Presented here are 31 T cell receptor beta chains from one specimen sequenced in a study of blood T cell repertoires in COVID-19 (dated by TCRdb to 2020 to 2021). Receptor amplification or capture employed the immunoSEQ multiplex PCR assay. TCRdb's version of the immuneACCESS table is confined to in-frame rearrangements and falls short of the full clone set. An unresolved V gene accounts for under half of the shortfall where checked; the remainder is of unknown origin. Within this sample are some 200,000 clones, with 75% to 90% of them counted one time only. Approximately 0.8% of the sample lies in the top ten. Sequencing input: PBMCs or T cells enriched from blood (not recorded which). These receptors were obtained from a woman under 30 who had recovered from COVID-19.

CDR3 nucleotides: TGTGCCAGCAGCGGGGCGGGAGTGAGTACAGATACGCAGTATTTT. It is translated as CASSGAGVSTDTQYF. The J gene is TRBJ2-3, the V gene TRBV5-6, with 7 nucleotides matching TRBD2. This CDR3 contains 15 residues. The germline gives CDR1 SGHDT, CDR2 YYEEEE. V trimming: 4 bases; J trimming: 3 bases; junction bases outside the gene matches: 8. The full variable domain, its missing parts supplied by reference TRBV5-6 and TRBJ2-3, is DAGVTQSPTHLIKTRGQQVTLRCSPKSGHDTVSWYQQALGQGPQFIFQYYEEEERQRGNFPDRFSGHQFPNYSSELNVNALLLGDSALYLCASSGAGVSTDTQYFGPGTRLTVL.

The chain couples TRBV28 to TRBJ1-6, with 7 bases identical to TRBD1. V lost 7 bases, J lost 4 bases, and 7 bases stayed unmatched. CDR3 length: 15 amino acids. Germline CDR1 reads MDHEN; CDR2 reads SYDVKM. CDR3 amino acids: CASTVRDRYNSPLHF. The CDR3 nucleotides are TGTGCCAGCACCGTCCGGGACAGATATAATTCACCCCTCCACTTT.

A single count supports this clone. The V and J genes are TRBV5-1 and TRBJ1-4; D gene uncertain. The CDR3 loop spans 13 amino acids. The germline V and J ends were trimmed by 4 bases and 4 bases, with 8 bases remaining between them. Per the germline V gene, CDR1 is SGHRS and CDR2 is YFSETQ. As DNA, the CDR3 is TGCGCCAGCAGCAGCGGGGATAATGAAAAACTGTTTTTT. This encodes CASSSGDNEKLFF.

The chain employs TRBV4-1 and TRBJ2-3; D ambiguous. The CDR3 runs 14 residues. Between the trimmed V and J ends, which lost 5 bases and 2 bases, there was a span of 11 bases. The germline CDR1 and CDR2 sequences are MGHRA and YSYEKL. The CDR3 bases are TGCGCCAGCAGCTCCCCCGCTAACACAGATACGCAGTATTTT. This translates into CASSSPANTDTQYF.

The rearrangement links TRBV28 to TRBJ1-1; D uncertain. This CDR3 is 16 amino acids long. Trimming shortened V by 2 bases and J by 3 bases, and 16 bases separated the two germline ends. Germline loops: CDR1 MDHEN, CDR2 SYDVKM. CDR3 bases: TGTGCCAGCAGTTTACCCGCAAGTCGGTTCGACACTGAAGCTTTCTTT. It yields the protein CASSLPASRFDTEAFF.

V usage is TRBV27 and J usage is TRBJ1-5, with unresolved D. Looked up from germline, CDR1 is MNHEY and CDR2 is SMNVEV (reference sequence). The CDR3 is 16 amino acids. V shed 2 bases and J shed 1 base, with 12 bases lying between them. CDR3 amino acids: CASSLRGFGSNQPQHF. CDR3 DNA sequence: TGTGCCAGCAGTTTAAGAGGCTTCGGCAGCAATCAGCCCCAGCATTTT.

The V call is TRBV28, the J call TRBJ2-7, with 9 nucleotides matching TRBD2. There are 14 residues in the CDR3. Germline loops: CDR1 MDHEN, CDR2 SYDVKM. V lost 5 bases and J lost 3; bases outside the gene matches: 5. The CDR3 DNA sequence: TGTGCCAGCAGTGGAGGACTAGCGATCTACGAGCAGTACTTC. It yields the protein CASSGGLAIYEQYF.

This clone was detected only a few times. The J gene is TRBJ2-2, the V gene TRBV10-3, with D possibly TRBD2 on 6 matching bases. V dropped 1 base and J dropped 3 bases, with 6 bases sitting between them. Germline V gene lookup returns CDR1 ENHRY and CDR2 SYGVKD. The CDR3 extends over 14 amino acids. CDR3 in amino acids: CAISEWGDTGELFF. In nucleotides, the CDR3 is TGTGCCATCAGTGAGTGGGGGGACACCGGGGAGCTGTTTTTT.

V is TRBV11-2 and J is TRBJ1-4; TRBD1 might be the D (5 bases). V lost 4 bases and J lost 3, with 12 bases in between. CDR3 size: 15 residues. Looked up from germline, CDR1 is SGHAT and CDR2 is FQNNGV. CDR3 region: CASSSAGIANEKLFF. The CDR3 region has the DNA TGTGCCAGCAGCTCCGCAGGGATCGCTAATGAAAAACTGTTTTTT. Full variable domain (outside the CDR3, taken from reference TRBV11-2 and TRBJ1-4): EAGVAQSPRYKIIEKRQSVAFWCNPISGHATLYWYQQILGQGPKLLIQFQNNGVVDDSQLPKDRFSAERLKGVDSTLKIQPAKLEDSAVYLCASSSAGIANEKLFFGSGTQLSVL.

The V gene is TRBV5-4, the J gene TRBJ1-3, with D hard to call. Germline V lookup: CDR1 SGHNT, CDR2 YYREEE (reference sequence). There are 13 residues in the CDR3. V gave up 0 bases and J gave up 4 bases, with 5 bases separating them. CDR3 protein: CASSLGPGNTIYF. CDR3 DNA: TGTGCCAGCAGCTTGGGGCCCGGAAACACCATATATTTT.

V and J are TRBV7-2 and TRBJ2-7; 8 bases are shared with TRBD2. V shed 4 bases, J shed 4 bases, and the junction held 9 bases outside the gene matches. The CDR3 is 15 residues long. Germline assignment: CDR1 SGHTA and CDR2 FQGNSA. The CDR3 DNA sequence: TGTGCCAGCAGCTCCAGCGGGAGATATCGGTACGAGCAGTACTTC. Its translation is CASSSSGRYRYEQYF.

This chain joins TRBV30 and TRBJ2-7; D is possibly TRBD1 (5 bases). This CDR3 has 12 amino acids. Germline assignment: CDR1 GTSNPN and CDR2 SVGIG (reference sequence). The V gene lost 0 bases and the J gene lost 7 bases, with 10 bases spanning the gap. The chain's CDR3 is CAWSVSGREQYF. The CDR3 region has the DNA TGTGCCTGGAGTGTATCAGGGCGGGAGCAGTACTTC.

This chain uses TRBV12-3 or TRBV12-4 with TRBJ2-1; TRBD2 agrees at 9 bases. The CDR3 covers 13 residues. The trim removed 7 bases at V and 4 bases at J, leaving 2 bases unmatched. Here the CDR3 reads CASTLAGYNEQFF. The CDR3 DNA is TGTGCCAGCACGCTAGCGGGGTACAATGAGCAGTTCTTC.

This chain connects TRBV28 to TRBJ2-5; D remains ambiguous. The germline V gene encodes CDR1 MDHEN and CDR2 SYDVKM. V was pared by 5 bases and J by 2 bases, with 18 bases between. The CDR3 has 16 residues. The CDR3 region has the DNA TGTGCCAGCAGTCCCTGGATTCGGAGCGTACAAGAGACCCAGTACTTC. It is translated as CASSPWIRSVQETQYF.

The chain is built from TRBV5-4 and TRBJ1-2; TRBD1 is a possible D gene (6 bases). In germline, CDR1 is SGHNT, CDR2 YYREEE (reference sequence). Trimming removed 4 bases at V and 5 bases at J, with 18 bases between. The CDR3 runs to 15 residues. CDR3 loop: CASSPRGGGRYGYTF. CDR3 DNA: TGTGCCAGCAGCCCGCGGGGGGGCGGACGGTATGGCTACACCTTC.

The chain employs TRBV18 and TRBJ2-3, with 9 bases matching TRBD2. The CDR3 has 16 residues. Germline values: CDR1 KGHSH, CDR2 LQKENI. J gave up 3 bases and V 0 bases, and 4 bases lay outside the gene matches. The CDR3 DNA sequence: TGTGCCAGCTCACCACCGCTAGCGGGAAGAACAGATACGCAGTATTTT. Its protein is CASSPPLAGRTDTQYF.

The chain couples TRBV27 to TRBJ1-1; TRBD1 is a possible D gene (5 bases). The CDR3 covers 14 residues. Trimming shortened V by 1 base and J by 2 bases, and 8 bases separated the two germline ends. From germline, CDR1 is MNHEY and CDR2 SMNVEV (reference sequence). The DNA of the CDR3 is TGTGCCAGCAGTTTATGGCAGGGTAACACTGAAGCTTTCTTT. Amino acid sequence: CASSLWQGNTEAFF.

J is TRBJ2-1 and V is TRBV11-3; TRBD2 is a possible D gene (6 bases). The V gene's germline CDR1 is SGHNT and CDR2 YENEEA. The CDR3 is made up of 14 amino acids. Trimming cost V 5 bases and J 9 bases, with 17 bases left between them. In DNA, the CDR3 is TGTGCCAGCAGCCCGCGGGATGGATCGAGTGAGCAGTTCTTC. This translates into CASSPRDGSSEQFF.

V is TRBV19 and J is TRBJ2-7; maybe TRBD1 (5 bases). Germline CDR1 LNHDA, CDR2 SQIVND (reference sequence). Deletions cut 4 bases from V and 2 bases from J, with 9 bases between. The CDR3 is 13 residues long. The CDR3 coding sequence is TGTGCCAGTAGTAGGACATCGGCCTACGAGCAGTACTTC. Translating it yields CASSRTSAYEQYF.

The V call is TRBV2, the J call TRBJ1-2; 10 bases map to TRBD1. With 5 bases clipped from V and 9 bases from J, the junction kept 9 bases outside the gene matches. Germline CDR1 reads SNHLY; CDR2 reads FYNNEI. This CDR3 spans 14 amino acids. CDR3 protein: CASSSGTGAYSYTF. The DNA for the CDR3 is TGTGCCAGCAGTTCCGGGACAGGGGCTTATAGCTACACCTTC.

V and J are TRBV28 and TRBJ1-4; D perhaps matches TRBD1 (5 bases). The CDR3 covers 14 residues. Germline CDR1 and CDR2: MDHEN and SYDVKM. V was trimmed by 2 bases and J by 7 bases, leaving 11 bases between them. The CDR3 sequence is CASSLRQGPEKLFF. The CDR3 DNA follows: TGTGCCAGCAGTTTAAGGCAGGGTCCTGAAAAACTGTTTTTT.

V and J are TRBV3-1 (or the pseudogene TRBV3-2) and TRBJ1-5; D is unresolved. In germline, CDR1 is LGHDT, CDR2 YNNKEL (reference sequence). V lost 0 bases and J lost 5, with 5 bases in between. The CDR3 runs to 13 residues. CDR3 nucleotide sequence: TGTGCCAGCAGCCAAGATCATCATCAGCCCCAGCATTTT. This translates into CASSQDHHQPQHF.

The chain employs TRBV7-3 and TRBJ1-3; TRBD1 aligns across 12 bases. Germline V gene data show CDR1 as SGHTA and CDR2 as FQGTGA. The CDR3 is made up of 18 amino acids. V was pared by 5 bases and J by 4 bases, with 12 bases of the junction left unmatched. CDR3 amino acids: CASSLGTGGSLSGNTIYF. The CDR3 nucleotides are TGTGCCAGCAGCCTGGGGACAGGGGGCTCACTTTCGGGAAACACCATATATTTT.

This chain joins TRBV7-6 and TRBJ1-3; D is unresolved. Trimming took off 1 base at V and 0 bases at J, with 7 bases between the two ends. The CDR3 has 15 amino acids. From germline, CDR1 is SGHVS and CDR2 FNYEAQ. CDR3 in amino acids: CASSLVGSSGNTIYF. In DNA, the CDR3 is TGTGCCAGCAGCTTAGTTGGCAGCTCTGGAAACACCATATATTTT.

Points on this clone: The identical CDR3 is also encoded by other nucleotide sequences in the sample. The chain employs TRBV28 and TRBJ2-3; D gene ambiguous. Trimming pared 6 bases from V and 2 bases from J, leaving 3 bases between. CDR3 length: 11 residues. Germline CDR1 MDHEN, CDR2 SYDVKM. CDR3 in DNA: TGTGCCAGCAGCCTCACAGATACGCAGTATTTT. Translating gives CASSLTDTQYF.

About this clone: Relative to the germline gene, one junction end is altered; a read error may explain this. This chain joins TRBV11-2 and TRBJ2-2; 8 nucleotides agree with TRBD2. The CDR3 totals 16 residues. Germline lookup yields CDR1 SGHAT and CDR2 FQNNGV. CDR3: CASSLGAGGKVGELFF. In DNA, the CDR3 is TGTGCCAGCAGTTTAGGGGCGGGAGGAAAGGTCGGGGAGCTGTTTTTT.

The chain is built from TRBV30 and TRBJ1-6, with a weak D call TRBD1 (5 bases). CDR3 size: 15 residues. Germline-derived CDR1 and CDR2 are GTSNPN and SVGIG (reference sequence). V was clipped by 2 bases and J by 7 bases, with 15 bases between them. CDR3 loop: CAWSSPTAENSPLHF. CDR3 nucleotides: TGTGCCTGGAGTTCTCCGACAGCAGAAAATTCACCCCTCCACTTT.

This rearrangement joins TRBV7-9 to TRBJ2-7, with D perhaps matching TRBD2 (5 bases). This CDR3 has 14 amino acids. V shed 0 bases and J shed 6 bases, with 12 bases lying between them. Germline V lookup: CDR1 SEHNR, CDR2 FQNEAQ (reference sequence). The CDR3 sequence: CASSLAAGLIEQYF. Written as DNA, the CDR3 is TGTGCCAGCAGCTTAGCTGCGGGCCTAATCGAGCAGTACTTC. The full variable domain, its missing parts supplied by reference TRBV7-9 and TRBJ2-7, is DTGVSQNPRHKITKRGQNVTFRCDPISEHNRLYWYRQTLGQGPEFLTYFQNEAQLEKSRLLSDRFSAERPKGSFSTLEIQRTEQGDSAMYLCASSLAAGLIEQYFGPGTRLTVT.

V and J are TRBV15 and TRBJ1-2; D not resolved. CDR3 length: 12 residues. Germline loops: CDR1 LNHNV, CDR2 YYDKDF (reference sequence). Between the trimmed V and J ends, which lost 3 bases and 3 bases, there was a span of 5 bases. CDR3 sequence (DNA): TGTGCCACCAGCAGCGACTACTATGGCTACACCTTC. Its protein is CATSSDYYGYTF.

CDR3 DNA: TGCGCCAGCAGCCAAGATGGGGGGGATACGCAGTATTTT. Its protein product is CASSQDGGDTQYF. The chain couples TRBV4-3 to TRBJ2-3, with D tentatively TRBD2 (6 bases). The germline V gene has CDR1 LGHNA and CDR2 YSLEER. The V and J ends lost 0 bases and 6 bases respectively, with 7 bases between them. This CDR3 is 13 amino acids long.

This chain joins TRBV3-1 (or the pseudogene TRBV3-2) and TRBJ2-7; D perhaps matches TRBD2 (6 bases). V was cut by 7 bases and J by 2 bases, with 24 bases left in between. From germline, CDR1 is LGHDT and CDR2 YNNKEL (reference sequence). This CDR3 is built from 17 residues. This CDR3 is CASTKRPWTTVTYEQYF. The CDR3 DNA reads TGTGCCAGCACCAAGCGACCCTGGACTACCGTTACCTACGAGCAGTACTTC.